A selection of T cell receptor beta chains follows, all from one sample in a study of shared clonotypes between healthy human individuals. Clones were sequenced by immunoSEQ multiplex PCR, and TCRdb holds only the in-frame ones, with some missing. The data contain fewer than 1.6 million clones, about 98.5% of them singletons. The sequenced material came from naive CD4+ T cells sorted from blood. These receptors came from a man aged 25 to 45 in good health. The CDR3 runs from the conserved cysteine through the conserved F or W. The D gene is left open where the match is weak. The size field is filled for only some rows; it gives once, few, many or a size class.

>TRBJ2-7|-|-|TRBV15
TGTGCCACCAGCAGACCGAGCGGGGAGCAGTACTTC
CATSRPSGEQYF
>TRBJ2-3|-|-|TRBV29-1
TGCAGCGTTTCGGACAGTCCCTCGTATGCAGATACGCAGTATTTT
CSVSDSPSYADTQYF
>TRBJ2-2|-|-|TRBV9
TGTGCCAGCAGCCCTCTTCTTGGGGTGAACACCGGGGAGCTGTTTTTT
CASSPLLGVNTGELFF
>TRBJ2-7|TRBD2|-|TRBV4-1
TGCGCCAGCAGCCAAGTCGAACTAGCGGGTTTCTACGAGCAGTACTTC
CASSQVELAGFYEQYF
>TRBJ2-7|-|-|TRBV5-1
TGCGCCAGCAGCCTGGTGCTGTCCTACGAGCAGTACTTC
CASSLVLSYEQYF
>TRBJ2-5|TRBD1|-|TRBV2
TGTGCCAGCACCGGACAGGGGCGAGAGACCCAGTACTTC
CASTGQGRETQYF
>TRBJ2-3|TRBD1|once|TRBV28
TGTGCCAGCAGTTTACGGCAGGGGGGCACAGATACGCAGTATTTT
CASSLRQGGTDTQYF
>TRBJ2-5|TRBD2|-|TRBV18
TGTGCCAGCTCACCGCCACTAGCGGGAGGGGGAGAGACCCAGTACTTC
CASSPPLAGGGETQYF
>TRBJ2-3|-|-|TRBV5-1
TGCGCCAGCAGCTTCAGGGATACGCAGTATTTT
CASSFRDTQYF
>TRBJ2-1|TRBD2|-|TRBV4-3
TGCGCCAGCAGCCCGACGACTAGCGGTTACAATGAGCAGTTCTTC
CASSPTTSGYNEQFF
>TRBJ2-3|-|once|TRBV2
TGTGCCAGCAGGGAAAGGGGGGATACGCAGTATTTT
CASRERGDTQYF
>TRBJ1-1|-|-|TRBV18
TGTGCCAGCTCACCCCAACGAACCGGGTCAAATGAAGCTTTCTTT
CASSPQRTGSNEAFF
>TRBJ1-2|-|-|TRBV5-4
TGTGCCAGCAGCTTGGAAGGGTTATCTGGCTACACCTTC
CASSLEGLSGYTF
>TRBJ2-7|TRBD1|-|TRBV6-5
TGTGCCAGCAGTTACTATCAGGGGGCGTTTTACGAGCAGTACTTC
CASSYYQGAFYEQYF
>TRBJ1-5|-|-|TRBV9
TGTGCCAGCAATTTCCCTCGACGCCGCCTCGTAATTCAGCCCCAGCATTTT
CASNFPRRRLVIQPQHF
>TRBJ2-3|-|-|TRBV27
TGTGCCAGCAGCCTGACTAGTCATACGCAGTATTTT
CASSLTSHTQYF
>TRBJ2-3|TRBD2|-|TRBV29-1
TGCAGCTCTGGGACTAGTGAAGATACGCAGTATTTT
CSSGTSEDTQYF
>TRBJ2-7|TRBD1|-|TRBV19
TGTGCCAGTAGTATTCCGGGACAGGCGTCCTACGAGCAGTACTTC
CASSIPGQASYEQYF
>TRBJ2-3|-|-|TRBV6-5
TGTGCCAGCAGGGCGACTGGCACAGATACGCAGTATTTT
CASRATGTDTQYF
>TRBJ2-7|-|-|TRBV14
TGTGCCAGCAGCCACCGCCCGGGACTCTACGAGCAGTACTTC
CASSHRPGLYEQYF
>TRBJ2-7|-|-|TRBV11-2
TGTGCCAGCAGCTCCTTAGCCGACCCCCAGGTGCAGTACTTC
CASSSLADPQVQYF
>TRBJ2-3|-|-|TRBV5-6
TGTGCCAGCAGCCTAACAAAGCATCGCACAGATACGCAGTATTTT
CASSLTKHRTDTQYF
>TRBJ2-5|TRBD2|once|TRBV2
TGTGCCAGCAGTGAGAGACTAGCGGGAGGAGAGACCCAGTACTTC
CASSERLAGGETQYF
>TRBJ1-1|TRBD1|-|TRBV29-1
TGCAGCGTTGGGGATGAAGGGGGCCGAGTGAACACTGAAGCTTTCTTT
CSVGDEGGRVNTEAFF
>TRBJ2-1|TRBD2|-|TRBV11-2
TGTGCCAGCAGCTCCGCCCCGACTAGCGAGGAACGGCAGTTCTTC
CASSSAPTSEERQFF
>TRBJ1-2|-|-|TRBV18
TGTGCCAGCTCACCCTATGGGGGGCGGAATTCTGGCTACACCTTC
CASSPYGGRNSGYTF
>TRBJ2-7|TRBD1|-|TRBV6-4
TGTGCCAGCAGTGAAGGGGGACAGACCTACGAGCAGTACTTC
CASSEGGQTYEQYF
>TRBJ1-2|TRBD1|-|TRBV27
TGTGCCAGCAGTTCTTCCGGGACAGGGGAGAATGGCTACACCTTC
CASSSSGTGENGYTF
>TRBJ1-2|-|once|TRBV2
TGTGCTATAGGACCGGGGCGGGACTATGGCTACACCTTC
CAIGPGRDYGYTF
>TRBJ1-2|-|once|TRBV6-5
TGTGCCAGCAACACGGCCGGGGGCAACTATGGCTACACCTTC
CASNTAGGNYGYTF
>TRBJ2-1|-|-|TRBV27
TGTGCCAGCAGTTTATTGGGCAGGGACGAGCAGTTCTTC
CASSLLGRDEQFF
>TRBJ2-7|-|-|TRBV19
TGTGCCAGTAGTGGGACCCGGGAATCCTACGAGCAGTACTTC
CASSGTRESYEQYF
>TRBJ2-4|TRBD2|-|TRBV5-4
TGTGCCAGCAGCGCGGCTAGCGGAGCGGGAAACATTCAGTACTTC
CASSAASGAGNIQYF
>TRBJ2-1|-|once|TRBV6-1
TGTGCCAGCAGTGAAGACGGCGATGAGCAGTTCTTC
CASSEDGDEQFF
>TRBJ1-1|TRBD1|-|TRBV6-6
TGTGCCAGCATAAGACAGGGACCTGTTGGCACTGAAGCTTTCTTT
CASIRQGPVGTEAFF
>TRBJ2-3|TRBD2|-|TRBV18
TGTGCCAGCTCACCCGAGACTAGCGGGAGCTTATCAGATACGCAGTATTTT
CASSPETSGSLSDTQYF
>TRBJ1-1|-|-|TRBV14
TGTGCCAGCAGCCCCCGGGGGGGCACTGAAGCTTTCTTT
CASSPRGGTEAFF
>TRBJ2-5|TRBD2|-|TRBV27
TGTGCCAGCAGTTTACGCCCGGGACTAGCGGGTTTTAGAGAGACCCAGTACTTC
CASSLRPGLAGFRETQYF
>TRBJ2-2|-|-|TRBV28
TGTGCCAGCAGTCTACCCATCTTTTACACCGGGGAGCTGTTTTTT
CASSLPIFYTGELFF
>TRBJ2-7|-|once|TRBV6-5
TGTGCCAGCAGTTACTCGAGGGTGGCCTACGAGCAGTACTTC
CASSYSRVAYEQYF
>TRBJ2-1|TRBD2|-|TRBV14
TGTGCCAGCAGCCGAACTAGCGGAAGCAATGAGCAGTTCTTC
CASSRTSGSNEQFF
>TRBJ2-5|-|-|TRBV21-1
TGTGCCAGCAGCAAAGGAGGCAGAGGCGAGACCCAGTACTTC
CASSKGGRGETQYF
>TRBJ1-5|TRBD1|-|TRBV7-2
TGTGCCAGCAGCCCGGACAGGTACCAGCCCCAGCATTTT
CASSPDRYQPQHF